Shown below are 27 T cell receptor beta chains from a single sample sequenced in a study of CD8+CD57+ T cells in acquired aplastic anemia. The TCR beta profiling, which covered VDJ combination and CDR3 sequence, was carried out using genomic DNA as the template. TCRdb redid the calling of the reads with MiXCR, one entry per CDR3 protein. Of some 410,000 distinct CDR3 sequences in the sample, just under 70% were seen once. The sequencing sample was made of sorted CD4+, CD8+, or CD8+CD57+ T cells (not recorded which) from PBMCs. The receptors were gathered from a human donor in good health, serving as a control.

This chain's CDR3 is CASSYDTTGRSYEQYF. The CDR3 nucleotides are TGCGCCAGCAGCTACGACACGACAGGTCGCTCCTACGAGCAGTACTTC. The gene calls are TRBV5-1 and TRBJ2-7, with D possibly being TRBD1 (6 bases). In germline, CDR1 is SGHRS, CDR2 YFSETQ. The CDR3 runs 16 residues. V gave up 3 bases and J gave up 0 bases, with 16 bases separating them. Looking up the rest from reference TRBV5-1 and TRBJ2-7 gives the full variable domain: KAGVTQTPRYLIKTRGQQVTLSCSPISGHRSVSWYQQTPGQGLQFLFEYFSETQRNKGNFPGRFSGRQFSNSRSEMNVSTLELGDSALYLCASSYDTTGRSYEQYFGPGTRLTVT.

This chain uses TRBV20-1 with TRBJ1-1; 9 bases fit TRBD1. The CDR3 consists of 13 residues. Germline CDR1 is DFQATT and CDR2 is SNEGSKA (reference sequence). The CDR3 loop reads CSGAGQGYTEAFF. The CDR3 nucleotides read TGCAGCGGGGCGGGACAGGGCTACACTGAAGCTTTCTTT.

The chain couples TRBV2 to TRBJ2-5, with 7 bases aligning to TRBD1. Trimming took 10 bases from V and 2 from J; bases not matched to a gene: 7. Germline V gives CDR1 SNHLY, CDR2 FYNNEI. This CDR3 is 13 amino acids long. The CDR3 bases are TGTGCCATCTTGCTCAGGGGGCAAGAGACCCAGTACTTC. The encoded protein is CAILLRGQETQYF.

This chain uses TRBV4-1 with TRBJ2-1, with 10 nucleotides matching TRBD1. This CDR3 is built from 17 residues. J gave up 0 bases and V 2 bases, and 4 bases lay outside the gene matches. The germline V gene has CDR1 MGHRA and CDR2 YSYEKL. CDR3 protein: CASSQYRTGGSYNEQFF. The DNA of the CDR3 is TGCGCCAGCAGCCAATACCGGACAGGGGGCTCCTACAATGAGCAGTTCTTC.

V and J are TRBV9 and TRBJ2-7; D may be TRBD2 (5 bases). CDR3 length: 16 residues. The germline V gene has CDR1 SGDLS and CDR2 YYNGEE. Trimming took off 4 bases at V and 8 bases at J, with 25 bases between the two ends. CDR3 in DNA: TGTGCCAGCAGCTCCCACGGGGAACTGAACTACGAGCAGCAGTACTTC. It codes for CASSSHGELNYEQQYF.

The CDR3 nucleotides read TGCGCCAGCAGCCAGGCTAGCGGGGGGTGGAATGAGCAGTTCTTC. Translation gives CASSQASGGWNEQFF. The chain joins TRBV4-3 to TRBJ2-1, with 11 bases aligning to TRBD2. CDR1 is LGHNA and CDR2 is YSLEER in the germline V gene. The CDR3 spans 15 residues. V dropped 3 bases and J dropped 7; count of bases not matched to a gene: 5.

This chain connects TRBV5-5 to TRBJ2-7; D may match TRBD1 or TRBD2 (5 bases each). V was clipped by 2 bases and J by 7 bases, with 16 bases between them. The CDR3 totals 14 residues. Germline CDR1 is SGHKS and CDR2 is YYEKEE (reference sequence). The CDR3 bases are TGTGCCAGCAGCTTAGGAGGACCCGCAGGGGAGCAGTACTTC. This encodes CASSLGGPAGEQYF.

The V call is TRBV5-1, the J call TRBJ2-7, with D unresolved. V lost 0 bases and J 2 bases, leaving 9 bases between the germline ends. Germline V lookup: CDR1 SGHRS, CDR2 YFSETQ. The CDR3 has 14 residues. CDR3 in DNA: TGCGCCAGCAGCTTGGGGCCTGATCCCTACGAGCAGTACTTC. Translated, it gives CASSLGPDPYEQYF.

Turning to this clonotype: One end of the junction does not line up with germline, which may come from a read error. The chain recombines TRBV10-3 with TRBJ1-6, with 7 bases aligning to TRBD1. This CDR3 is 16 amino acids long. The germline CDR1 and CDR2 sequences are ENHRY and SYGVKD. Here the CDR3 reads CAISARDSTYYSPPHF. The DNA for the CDR3 is TGTGCCATCAGTGCTAGGGACAGCACCTATTATTCACCCCCCCACTTT.

The rearrangement joins TRBV7-9 to TRBJ1-2, with D perhaps TRBD1 (6 bases). CDR3 length equals 15 residues. V dropped 4 bases and J dropped 6 bases, with 18 bases sitting between them. Per the germline V gene, CDR1 is SEHNR and CDR2 is FQNEAQ (reference sequence). The DNA of the CDR3 is TGTGCCAGCAGCTCATTGACGGGGGCTGCGGATGGCTACACCTTC. Its translation is CASSSLTGAADGYTF.

This chain links TRBV4-3 with TRBJ2-1, with TRBD1 matching 9 bases. Germline V gives CDR1 LGHNA, CDR2 YSLEER. CDR3 length: 14 amino acids. After removal of 5 bases from V and 7 bases from J, the junction contained 6 bases not matched to a gene. CDR3 amino acids: CASSINRGQNEQFF. In DNA, the CDR3 is TGCGCCAGCAGCATCAACAGGGGGCAAAATGAGCAGTTCTTC.

This clonotype was seen just once. The chain uses TRBV5-4 and TRBJ2-6, with D possibly matching TRBD2 (6 bases). The CDR3 covers 13 residues. Germline lookup yields CDR1 SGHNT and CDR2 YYREEE (reference sequence). Between the trimmed V and J ends, which lost 4 bases and 8 bases, there was a span of 10 bases. The DNA of the CDR3 is TGTGCCAGCAGCGTTGGAGGGACCAACGTCCTGACTTTC. It encodes CASSVGGTNVLTF.

The chain combines TRBV11-2 with TRBJ2-3; TRBD1 matches 9 bases. The germline V gene has CDR1 SGHAT and CDR2 FQNNGV. The CDR3 loop spans 15 amino acids. Trimming took 9 bases from V and 2 from J; bases not matched to a gene: 9. The DNA for the CDR3 is TGTGCCAGTAGCATTGACAGGGGGACCACAGATACGCAGTATTTT. It is translated as CASSIDRGTTDTQYF.

With respect to this clonotype: One junction end disagrees with the germline gene, perhaps due to a read error. The chain links TRBV12-3 or TRBV12-4 to TRBJ1-1; D possibly corresponds to TRBD1 (5 bases). The CDR3 extends over 14 amino acids. The CDR3 loop reads CASMQTTANTEAFF. CDR3 nucleotide sequence: TGCGCCAGCATGCAAACGACAGCGAACACTGAAGCTTTCTTT.

V usage is TRBV19 and J usage is TRBJ1-2, with 7 bases fitting TRBD1. The CDR3 spans 16 residues. CDR1 LNHDA and CDR2 SQIVND come from the germline V gene (reference sequence). With 1 base clipped from V and 3 bases from J, the junction kept 8 bases outside the gene matches. The chain's CDR3 is CASSIGTSTGDYGYTF. The CDR3 DNA reads as TGTGCCAGTAGTATAGGAACTTCTACAGGGGACTATGGCTACACCTTC.

The chain uses TRBV19 and TRBJ1-6, with 11 bases matching TRBD1. Germline V gene data show CDR1 as LNHDA and CDR2 as SQIVND (reference sequence). The CDR3 is 15 residues long. Trimming cost V 3 bases and J 11 bases; bases outside gene matches: 6. The CDR3 DNA reads as TGTGCCAGTAGTATCGGGGGACAGGGGGAGGCACCCCTCCACTTT. Translation gives CASSIGGQGEAPLHF.

The CDR3 loop reads CASSAGSGHWYGYTF. Written as DNA, the CDR3 is TGTGCCAGTAGTGCTGGGTCAGGGCATTGGTATGGCTACACCTTC. The chain uses TRBV19 and TRBJ1-2; D possibly corresponds to TRBD1 (5 bases). This CDR3 region has 15 residues. V was trimmed by 5 bases and J by 5 bases, leaving 18 bases between them. The germline CDR1 and CDR2 sequences are LNHDA and SQIVND (reference sequence).

V gene TRBV29-1 combines with J gene TRBJ2-1; D ambiguous. CDR1 and CDR2 from the germline V gene are SQVTM and ANQGSEA. This CDR3 spans 13 amino acids. V lost 8 bases and J 6 bases, leaving 17 bases between the germline ends. CDR3 sequence (DNA): TGCAGCTGGAGATGGACGGGCACCAATGAGCAGTTCTTC. Its protein is CSWRWTGTNEQFF.

This clonotype was seen at least ten times. This chain connects TRBV6-5 to TRBJ1-1, with 7 nucleotides matching TRBD1. V lost 5 bases and J lost 0; bases outside the gene matches: 12. Germline lookup yields CDR1 MNHEY and CDR2 SVGAGI. This CDR3 comprises 17 residues. CDR3 protein: CASSEDGTDFMNTEAFF. The DNA for the CDR3 is TGTGCCAGCAGTGAAGACGGGACAGATTTCATGAACACTGAAGCTTTCTTT.

As to this clonotype: Because the CDR3 is missing its conserved closing phenylalanine or tryptophan, this is likely a read error. No DNA is shown, since the ends of the CDR3 on it are uncertain; the CDR3 is the one TCRdb lists. The V gene is TRBV7-2, the J gene TRBJ2-7. CDR1 and CDR2 from the germline V gene are SGHTA and FQGNSA. Termini included, the CDR3 measures 13 amino acids. This chain's CDR3 is CASSLAPNGTSTD.

For this clonotype: A much bigger clone sits one base away, suggesting this may be a read error. V is TRBV10-3 and J is TRBJ1-2; D not resolved. CDR1 and CDR2 from the germline V gene are ENHRY and SYGVKD. The CDR3 consists of 16 residues. Trimming took 10 bases from V and 3 from J, leaving 24 bases between them. This CDR3 reads CASLTLTGTSDYGYTF. The CDR3 DNA is TGTGCCAGTCTTACCTTGACGGGAACCTCTGACTATGGCTACACCTTC.

This clonotype was counted once. The chain employs TRBV14 and TRBJ1-6, with D possibly matching TRBD1 (6 bases). The CDR3 has 14 residues. Trimming took off 4 bases at V and 13 bases at J, with 17 bases between the two ends. CDR1 and CDR2 from the germline V gene are SGHDN and FVKESK. The CDR3 sequence: CASSPDRITCPLHF. For the CDR3, the DNA is TGTGCCAGCAGCCCCGACAGGATTACTTGTCCCCTCCACTTT.

This clonotype was recorded at least ten times. J is TRBJ1-2 and V is TRBV6-2 or TRBV6-3, with D tentatively TRBD1 (5 bases). The V gene lost 6 bases and the J gene lost 2 bases, with 13 bases spanning the gap. This CDR3 region has 14 residues. Germline CDR1 and CDR2: MNHEY and SVGEGT. CDR3 coding DNA: TGTGCCAGCAGGTCCGGGACGGTAAACTATGGCTACACCTTC. This encodes CASRSGTVNYGYTF.

The V and J genes are TRBV29-1 and TRBJ1-6; no clear D gene. This CDR3 has 14 amino acids. The germline gives CDR1 SQVTM, CDR2 ANQGSEA. V was trimmed by 7 bases and J by 10 bases, leaving 20 bases between them. The chain's CDR3 is CSAGRSSEGSPLHF. CDR3 bases: TGCAGCGCTGGACGGTCCAGCGAGGGATCACCCCTCCACTTT.

As concerns this clonotype: An end of the junction differs from the germline gene, which may be a read error. This chain links TRBV7-2 with TRBJ1-2; D is perhaps TRBD1 (5 bases). The CDR3 consists of 15 residues. Germline loops: CDR1 SGHTA, CDR2 FQGNSA. The CDR3 nucleotides are TGCGCCAGCAGCCAAGCTGACGGGGCCGTTTATGGTTACACCTTC. Translating it yields CASSQADGAVYGYTF.

The V and J genes are TRBV25-1 and TRBJ2-5, with TRBD2 matching 10 bases. Germline-derived CDR1 and CDR2 are MGHDK and SYGVNS. Trimming removed 6 bases from V and 3 bases from J; junction bases left unmatched: 10. CDR3 length: 16 residues. CDR3 loop: CASSLPLAGAKETQYF. The CDR3 DNA is TGTGCCAGCAGCTTACCTCTAGCGGGGGCCAAAGAGACCCAGTACTTC.

The chain combines TRBV5-5 with TRBJ1-1, with no clear D. The V gene lost 5 bases and the J gene lost 4 bases, with 12 bases spanning the gap. The germline gives CDR1 SGHKS, CDR2 YYEKEE (reference sequence). The CDR3 consists of 13 residues. CDR3 nucleotides: TGTGCCAGCAGTCTAGATATAGGCACTGAAGCTTTCTTT. Protein sequence: CASSLDIGTEAFF.